This T cell receptor (beta chain) was recorded in a study of cytomegalovirus exposure and HLA in healthy donors. Study results and caveats: The study found most TCR sequences rare, yet found some public TCRs in many donors.

This clone has just a few counts. The antigen remains unidentified. Healthy bone marrow donors supplied every sample. Trimming took 0 bases from V and 5 from J; bases not matched to a gene: 4. Per germline, CDR1 SGDLS and CDR2 YYNGEE. The CDR3 contains 14 residues. The PCR was carried out with 60 Vbeta primers and 13 Jbeta primers. Clones were sequenced by immunoSEQ multiplex PCR, and TCRdb holds only the in-frame ones, with some missing. The sample holds 200,000 or so clones, roughly 77% seen once. Sequenced: PBMCs. This TCR came from a male donor in good health and CMV-seropositive. The chain carries TRBV9 and TRBJ1-2; 7 bases map to TRBD1. The CDR3 loop is CASSVGTGTYGYTF. The CDR3 bases are TGTGCCAGCAGCGTAGGGACAGGAACTTATGGCTACACCTTC.